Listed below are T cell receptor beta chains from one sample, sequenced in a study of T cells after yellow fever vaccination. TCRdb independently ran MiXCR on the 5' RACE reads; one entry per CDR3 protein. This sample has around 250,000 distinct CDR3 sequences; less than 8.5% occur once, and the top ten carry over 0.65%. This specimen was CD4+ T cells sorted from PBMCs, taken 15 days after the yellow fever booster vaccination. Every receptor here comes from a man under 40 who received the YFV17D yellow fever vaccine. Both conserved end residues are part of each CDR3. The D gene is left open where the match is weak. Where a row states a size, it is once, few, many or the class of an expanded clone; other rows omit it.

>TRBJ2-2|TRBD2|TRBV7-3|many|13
CASSFGLAGELFF
TGTGCCAGCAGCTTCGGACTAGCCGGGGAGCTGTTTTTT
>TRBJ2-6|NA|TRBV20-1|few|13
CSARDSGANVLTF
TGCAGTGCTAGGGACTCTGGGGCCAACGTCCTGACTTTC
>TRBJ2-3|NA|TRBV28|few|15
CASSPHPPGSDTQYF
TGTGCCAGCAGCCCACACCCTCCGGGTTCAGATACGCAGTATTTT
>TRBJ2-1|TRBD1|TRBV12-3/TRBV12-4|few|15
CASSTGQGDYNEQFF
TGTGCCAGCAGTACGGGACAGGGGGACTACAATGAGCAGTTCTTC
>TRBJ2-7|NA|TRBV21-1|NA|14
CASSKEPESYEQYF
TGTGCCAGCAGCAAAGAGCCAGAATCCTACGAGCAGTACTTC
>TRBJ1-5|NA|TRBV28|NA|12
CASRDRDQPQHF
TGTGCCAGCAGGGACAGAGATCAGCCCCAGCATTTT
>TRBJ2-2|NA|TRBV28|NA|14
CATLGPMNTGELFF
TGTGCCACCTTGGGACCGATGAACACCGGGGAGCTGTTTTTT
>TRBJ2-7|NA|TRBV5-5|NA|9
CAATYEQYF
TGTGCCGCCACCTACGAGCAGTACTTC
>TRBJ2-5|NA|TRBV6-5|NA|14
CASSYGQLQETQYF
TGTGCCAGCAGTTATGGACAGCTACAAGAGACCCAGTACTTC
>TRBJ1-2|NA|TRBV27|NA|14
CASSLSLGVGGYTF
TGTGCCAGCAGTTTAAGCTTAGGGGTTGGCGGCTACACCTTC
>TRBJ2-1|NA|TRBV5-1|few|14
CASFVGPPSNEQFF
TGCGCCAGTTTCGTCGGGCCTCCGAGCAATGAGCAGTTCTTC
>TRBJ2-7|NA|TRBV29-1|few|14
CSAGVPGATHEQYF
TGCAGCGCCGGGGTGCCAGGGGCTACCCACGAGCAGTACTTC
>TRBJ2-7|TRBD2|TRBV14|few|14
CASSQSGLAGEKNF
TGTGCCAGCAGCCAATCGGGACTAGCGGGAGAGAAGAACTTC
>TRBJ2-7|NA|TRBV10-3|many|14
CAISDGTVSLEQYF
TGTGCCATCAGTGACGGGACTGTTTCCCTCGAGCAGTACTTC
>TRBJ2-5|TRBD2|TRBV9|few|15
CASSDGTIPLETQYF
TGTGCCAGCAGCGACGGGACTATTCCCCTCGAGACCCAGTACTTC
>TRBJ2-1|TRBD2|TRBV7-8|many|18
CASSLRPREGLEYNEQFF
TGTGCCAGCAGCTTACGGCCGCGGGAGGGCCTCGAGTACAATGAGCAGTTCTTC
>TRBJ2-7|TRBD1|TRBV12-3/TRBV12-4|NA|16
CASSSSGGTGSYEQYF
TGTGCCAGCAGTTCCTCTGGGGGGACAGGGTCCTACGAGCAGTACTTC
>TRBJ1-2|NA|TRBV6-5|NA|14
CASSYSRTSYGYTF
TGTGCCAGCAGTTACTCCAGGACCAGCTATGGCTACACCTTC
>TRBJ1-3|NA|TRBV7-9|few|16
CASGTGGALSGNTIYF
TGTGCCAGCGGCACGGGGGGGGCCCTCTCTGGAAACACCATATATTTT
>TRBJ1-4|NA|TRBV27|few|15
CASSSSRAVGEKLFF
TGTGCCAGCAGTTCCTCACGGGCGGTAGGGGAAAAACTGTTTTTT
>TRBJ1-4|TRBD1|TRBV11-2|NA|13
CASSLNDRGGVGF
TGTGCCAGCAGCTTAAACGACAGGGGGGGCGTCGGATTT
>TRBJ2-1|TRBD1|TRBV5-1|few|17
CASREPGQGAISHEQFF
TGCGCCAGCAGAGAGCCGGGACAGGGGGCGATCTCCCATGAGCAGTTCTTC
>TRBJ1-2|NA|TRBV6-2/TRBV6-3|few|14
CASRDTGQIYGYTF
TGTGCCAGTAGGGACACCGGCCAGATCTATGGCTACACCTTC
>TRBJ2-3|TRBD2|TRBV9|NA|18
CARSVLAGRGTSTDTQYF
TGTGCCCGCAGCGTACTAGCGGGACGGGGAACTAGCACAGATACGCAGTATTTT
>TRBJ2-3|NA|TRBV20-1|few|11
CSVGVADTQYF
TGCAGTGTAGGGGTGGCAGATACGCAGTATTTT
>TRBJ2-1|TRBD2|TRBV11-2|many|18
CASSLGRGGLAGGYEQFF
TGTGCCAGCAGCTTAGGTCGGGGGGGACTAGCGGGAGGCTATGAGCAGTTCTTC
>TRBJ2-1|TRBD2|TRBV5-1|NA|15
CASSFLAGVDNEQFF
TGCGCCAGCAGCTTCCTAGCGGGAGTTGACAATGAGCAGTTCTTC
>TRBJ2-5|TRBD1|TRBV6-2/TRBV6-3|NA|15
CASSLTGTGYETQYF
TGTGCCAGCAGTCTCACCGGGACAGGATACGAGACCCAGTACTTC